This entry is about one T cell receptor beta chain. In the original processing: From reference gene primer amplification, estimates of nucleated cell counts were derived. Libraries were prepared by immunoSEQ multiplex PCR; TCRdb keeps only in-frame clonotypes and omits some of them. V and J calls and clone size are copied from that table; D and trimming were computed from the DNA. The table includes approximately 470,000 clones, approximately 83% detected once. The sample comes from a study of blood T cell repertoires in COVID-19. Study-wide background: Collection of acute and convalescent COVID-19 samples took place in the United States, Italy and Spain. The analysed material was cDNA or gDNA that came from T cells, B-cell-depleted T cells, or PBMCs.

V shed 5 bases and J 5 bases; nucleotides not matched to a gene: 9. The CDR3 contains 15 residues. Germline V lookup: CDR1 SGHTA, CDR2 FQGNSA. The receptor comes from a human donor in a cohort sampled during active COVID-19. What was sequenced was peripheral blood. This sequence joins TRBV7-2 and TRBJ2-5, with 9 bases fitting TRBD2. The CDR3 protein is CASSGSGSPGETQYF. CDR3 coding DNA: TGTGCCAGCAGCGGTAGCGGGAGCCCCGGTGAGACCCAGTACTTC.